The 18 T cell receptor beta chains reported below all come from one sample, sequenced in a study of blood T cells in healthy people across ages (dated by TCRdb to between 2015 and 2016). The library was produced with 5' RACE. Sequencing instrument: Illumina HiSeq 2500. The second PCR ran for roughly 7 to 12 cycles and used a J-beta primer mix along with a sample-barcoded 5' primer. Starting from the raw public reads, TCRdb applied fastp trimming at Q25, assembled clones with MiXCR and retained in-frame beta chains. Rows merge per CDR3 protein into single entries with the most common DNA and genes. The sample has hundreds of thousands of distinct CDR3 sequences on record, 25% to 35% of them singletons. Of the sample, 15% to 18% falls within the top ten clones. Source material: blood. Receptors originate from a woman aged 80 or older in good health.

As for this clonotype: A clone one base away is much larger, so this may be a read error. This rearrangement joins TRBV7-9 to TRBJ2-5; 8 bases fit TRBD2. The CDR3 consists of 14 residues. V trimming: 2 bases; J trimming: 13 bases; junction bases outside the gene matches: 12. CDR1 and CDR2 (germline): SEHNR, FQNEAQ (reference sequence). CDR3 bases: TGTGCCAGCAGCTTAACAACTAGCGGTGCGGAGCGGTACTTC. Its protein product is CASSLTTSGAERYF.

The sample holds many counts of this clonotype. The gene calls are TRBV5-1 and TRBJ2-6; D gene ambiguous. CDR1 and CDR2 (germline): SGHRS, YFSETQ. CDR3 length: 15 amino acids. Between the trimmed V and J ends, which lost 2 bases and 0 bases, there was a span of 6 bases. CDR3 bases: TGCGCCAGCAGCTTAACAACCTCTGGGGCCAACGTCCTGACTTTC. Its translation is CASSLTTSGANVLTF.

With regard to this clonotype: Being one base from a much bigger clone, this may be a read error. This sequence joins TRBV3-1 and TRBJ2-5; 9 bases align to TRBD1. The CDR3 is made up of 14 amino acids. V shed 10 bases, J shed 11 bases, and the junction held 17 bases outside the gene matches. Germline CDR1 reads LGHDT; CDR2 reads YNNKEL (reference sequence). For the CDR3, the DNA is TGTGCCACCGAGGTCGGGACAGGGACTGGTGAGCAGTACTTC. Translation: CATEVGTGTGEQYF.

The sample holds a few counts of this clonotype. The chain links TRBV29-1 to TRBJ1-5; a possible D gene is TRBD1 (6 bases). This CDR3 is built from 13 residues. Germline V lookup: CDR1 SQVTM, CDR2 ANQGSEA. Trimming stripped 4 bases from V and 7 bases from J, with 14 bases between. The CDR3 sequence: CSVGSGDGQPQHF. The CDR3, as DNA: TGCAGCGTTGGATCAGGGGATGGCCAGCCCCAGCATTTT.

The chain links TRBV20-1 to TRBJ1-1; TRBD1 matches 7 bases. The CDR3 has 11 amino acids. CDR1 and CDR2 from the germline V gene are DFQATT and SNEGSKA (reference sequence). Losses at the gene ends were 5 bases for V and 5 bases for J; bases not matched to a gene: 2. In DNA form, the CDR3 reads TGCAGTGCTCAGGGGGTAACTGAAGCTTTCTTT. It encodes CSAQGVTEAFF.

The sample holds many counts of this clonotype. The chain is built from TRBV6-2 or TRBV6-3 and TRBJ1-5, with D tentatively TRBD1 (6 bases). V was clipped by 6 bases and J by 3 bases, with 15 bases between them. This CDR3 region has 15 residues. The V gene's germline CDR1 is MNHEY and CDR2 SVGEGT. The CDR3 protein is CASSPWGATNQPQHF. CDR3 DNA sequence: TGTGCCAGCAGCCCGTGGGGGGCTACCAATCAGCCCCAGCATTTT.

This clonotype was seen only a few times. The chain uses TRBV20-1 and TRBJ1-5; a possible D gene is TRBD1 (5 bases). Per the germline V gene, CDR1 is DFQATT and CDR2 is SNEGSKA (reference sequence). The ends were cut back, 3 bases at V and 3 bases at J, with 18 bases in the middle. The CDR3 is 16 amino acids. CDR3 amino acids: CSARRGGVLDNQPQHF. CDR3 nucleotides: TGCAGTGCTAGGCGGGGAGGGGTGTTGGACAATCAGCCCCAGCATTTT.

About this clonotype: A read error may be the cause here, since a much bigger clone is one base away. The V and J genes are TRBV15 and TRBJ1-5; a possible D gene is TRBD1 (6 bases). The V gene's germline CDR1 is LNHNV and CDR2 YYDKDF (reference sequence). The CDR3 has 16 residues. CDR3 region: CATRPIGGGWGQPRHF. In DNA form, the CDR3 reads TGTGCCACCAGACCAATAGGAGGGGGATGGGGGCAGCCCCGGCATTTT.

This clonotype has ten or more counts. The chain couples TRBV4-3 to TRBJ2-5; 11 bases map to TRBD1. Trimming at V came to 3 bases and at J to 7 bases, leaving 10 bases not matched to a gene. CDR3 length: 16 amino acids. Germline CDR1 LGHNA, CDR2 YSLEER. This chain's CDR3 is CASSQAGGQGAGTQYF. CDR3 DNA sequence: TGCGCCAGCAGCCAGGCGGGCGGACAGGGGGCTGGGACCCAGTACTTC.

The sample holds many counts of this clonotype. V gene TRBV3-1 combines with J gene TRBJ2-7; D possibly corresponds to TRBD1 (6 bases). The CDR3 is made up of 14 amino acids. V was cut by 4 bases and J by 4 bases, with 14 bases left in between. Germline V gene sequence: CDR1 LGHDT, CDR2 YNNKEL (reference sequence). CDR3 loop: CASSPGQYMYEQYF. Here the CDR3 DNA reads TGTGCCAGCAGCCCAGGACAGTATATGTACGAGCAGTACTTC.

The chain recombines TRBV7-9 with TRBJ2-1; D gene unclear. With 1 base removed from V and 6 bases from J, the gap between germline ends came to 10 bases. Germline-derived CDR1 and CDR2 are SEHNR and FQNEAQ (reference sequence). CDR3 length equals 14 residues. CDR3 residues: CASSLVGGVNEQFF. The CDR3 DNA is TGTGCCAGCAGCTTAGTTGGTGGGGTCAATGAGCAGTTCTTC.

This clonotype was counted ten times or more. The genes are TRBV11-2 and TRBJ2-3; the D is unclear. This CDR3 comprises 14 residues. Germline V gene lookup returns CDR1 SGHAT and CDR2 FQNNGV. V was trimmed by 5 bases and J by 0 bases, leaving 9 bases between them. As DNA, the CDR3 is TGTGCCAGCAGCCAGACCCGTAGCACAGATACGCAGTATTTT. Its protein is CASSQTRSTDTQYF.

The chain is built from TRBV7-2 and TRBJ2-1; 10 positions agree with TRBD2. The CDR3 loop spans 17 amino acids. CDR1 is SGHTA, CDR2 FQGNSA, per germline. The J segment lost 13 bases and the V segment lost 5 bases, leaving 20 bases of the junction unmatched. This CDR3 reads CASSPFSGGSSHNGQFF. CDR3 DNA sequence: TGTGCCAGCAGCCCATTTAGCGGGGGGTCATCCCACAATGGACAGTTCTTC. Drawing the rest from reference TRBV7-2 and TRBJ2-1, the complete variable domain is GAGVSQSPSNKVTEKGKDVELRCDPISGHTALYWYRQSLGQGLEFLIYFQGNSAPDKSGLPSDRFSAERTGGSVSTLTIQRTQQEDSAVYLCASSPFSGGSSHNGQFFGPGTRLTVL.

This clonotype came up a few times. The V and J genes are TRBV7-3 and TRBJ1-5, with unresolved D. CDR3 length: 13 residues. Germline CDR1 reads SGHTA; CDR2 reads FQGTGA. The ends were cut back, 2 bases at V and 5 bases at J, with 7 bases in the middle. As DNA, the CDR3 is TGTGCCAGCAGCTTATTCCCCGATCAGCCCCAGCATTTT. It yields the protein CASSLFPDQPQHF. Full variable domain (rest looked up from reference TRBV7-3 and TRBJ1-5): GAGVSQTPSNKVTEKGKYVELRCDPISGHTALYWYRQSLGQGPEFLIYFQGTGAADDSGLPNDRFFAVRPEGSVSTLKIQRTERGDSAVYLCASSLFPDQPQHFGDGTRLSIL.

Regarding this clonotype: At one of its ends the junction is not consistent with the germline gene, which may arise from a read error. The chain combines TRBV3-1 with TRBJ2-4; tentatively, D is TRBD2 (6 bases). Germline CDR1 and CDR2: LGHDT and YNNKEL (reference sequence). The CDR3 is made up of 16 amino acids. DNA of the CDR3: TGTGCCAGCAGCCAAAGTTTGGGGGGACCCAAAAGCATTCAGTACTTC. It codes for CASSQSLGGPKSIQYF.

V gene TRBV16 combines with J gene TRBJ1-4; tentatively, D is TRBD1 (5 bases). The germline V gene has CDR1 KGHSY and CDR2 FQNENV. V lost 4 bases and J 10 bases, leaving 19 bases between the germline ends. The CDR3 runs 15 residues. The CDR3, as DNA: TGTGCCAGCAGCCGGGACTCCGGCGGGGATGGAAAACTGTTTTTT. It codes for CASSRDSGGDGKLFF.

This clonotype was detected many times. The V call is TRBV7-6, the J call TRBJ1-4; TRBD1 is a possible D gene (5 bases). V was shortened by 3 bases and J by 11 bases, with 16 bases between the two germline ends. This CDR3 contains 14 residues. Looked up from germline, CDR1 is SGHVS and CDR2 is FNYEAQ. CDR3 coding DNA: TGTGCCAGCAGCTTGTTTCGTGGGGGGAGCAAACTGTTTTTT. Residues: CASSLFRGGSKLFF.

This clonotype was observed a handful of times. The genes are TRBV7-9 and TRBJ2-3; 9 nucleotides line up with TRBD1. This CDR3 is 15 amino acids long. The J segment lost 3 bases and the V segment lost 5 bases, leaving 6 bases of the junction unmatched. The germline V gene encodes CDR1 SEHNR and CDR2 FQNEAQ (reference sequence). The CDR3, as DNA: TGTGCCAGCAGCCCAGGGACAGGGCAAACAGATACGCAGTATTTT. It yields the protein CASSPGTGQTDTQYF.